The rows below give T cell receptor beta chains drawn from one sample of a study of molecular identifiers for immune sequencing clone quantification. Via MiXCR, TCRdb re-called the PCR reads, giving one row per CDR3 protein. The table records about half a million distinct CDR3 sequences, roughly 24% of them present only once. Sequencing used naive CD8+ T cells from blood, with Jurkat cell RNA spiked in. The receptors come from a human donor in good health. Some libraries in this study had Jurkat cell RNA spiked in. Both conserved end residues are part of each CDR3. A D gene is named only where the DNA matches it firmly. Some rows mark clone size as missing; the rest say once, few, many or name a class of expanded clone.

size,V,D,J,CDR3,DNA
-,TRBV28,-,TRBJ1-4,CASSFWQNSNEKLFF,TGTGCCAGCAGTTTTTGGCAGAACTCTAATGAAAAACTGTTTTTT
-,TRBV2,-,TRBJ1-1,CASSARVLMDTEAFF,TGTGCCAGCAGTGCCAGGGTTCTGATGGACACTGAAGCTTTCTTT
-,TRBV11-3,TRBD1,TRBJ2-1,CASSLGQGPPNEQFF,TGTGCCAGCAGCCTCGGACAGGGTCCCCCCAATGAGCAGTTCTTC
few,TRBV4-2,-,TRBJ2-7,CASSQAGASSYEQYF,TGTGCCAGCAGCCAAGCGGGAGCCTCCTCCTACGAGCAGTACTTC
-,TRBV4-1,-,TRBJ2-1,CASSQVWGGGNEQFF,TGCGCCAGCAGCCAAGTATGGGGCGGAGGAAATGAGCAGTTCTTC
many,TRBV5-6,-,TRBJ2-5,CASSLADRQETQYF,TGTGCCAGCAGCTTGGCTGACAGACAAGAGACCCAGTACTTC
few,TRBV15,-,TRBJ2-2,CATSTGGGYTGELFF,TGTGCCACCAGCACAGGGGGGGGGTACACCGGGGAGCTGTTTTTT
few,TRBV19,-,TRBJ2-7,CASSPGRGTSYEQYF,TGTGCCAGTAGCCCCGGACGGGGGACCTCCTACGAGCAGTACTTC
-,TRBV19,TRBD1,TRBJ2-5,CASNPGQGVETQYF,TGTGCCAGTAACCCGGGACAGGGGGTAGAGACCCAGTACTTC
-,TRBV30,-,TRBJ1-5,CAWSVQKHQPQHF,TGTGCCTGGAGTGTACAGAAGCATCAGCCCCAGCATTTT
-,TRBV12-3/TRBV12-4,TRBD2,TRBJ2-6,CASSSGAPLSGANVLTF,TGTGCCAGCAGCAGCGGGGCGCCACTCTCTGGGGCCAACGTCCTGACTTTC
few,TRBV19,TRBD1,TRBJ1-2,CASRGQGDYGYTF,TGTGCCAGTAGGGGACAGGGTGACTATGGCTACACCTTC
-,TRBV11-2,TRBD2,TRBJ2-7,CASSLVEGGRLPYSYEQYF,TGTGCCAGCAGCCTTGTTGAGGGCGGGAGGCTTCCGTACTCCTACGAGCAGTACTTC
-,TRBV7-9,-,TRBJ2-7,CASSFRQEGYERYF,TGTGCCAGCAGCTTCAGACAGGAGGGGTACGAGCGGTACTTC
-,TRBV20-1,TRBD1,TRBJ2-7,CSAETGAAYEHYF,TGCAGTGCTGAGACAGGGGCGGCCTACGAGCACTACTTC
-,TRBV27,TRBD1,TRBJ1-2,CASSLRQGNYGYTF,TGTGCCAGCAGCCTGAGACAGGGGAACTATGGCTACACCTTC